The text below deals with one TCR beta chain. This sample stems from a study of blood T cell repertoires in COVID-19. The data were produced by immunoSEQ multiplex PCR, yet TCRdb's version contains in-frame clones alone and is incomplete. The repertoire includes about 300,000 clones, 85% of them detected once, and about 1.9% sits in the top ten. This CDR3 has 14 amino acids. Trimming shortened V by 2 bases and J by 5 bases, and 12 bases separated the two germline ends. Germline CDR1 and CDR2: KGHDR and SFDVKD. A PCR-confirmed or clinician-diagnosed COVID-19 case had contacted exposed participants within 2 weeks of entry.

This sequence joins TRBV24-1 and TRBJ2-7; no clear D. The sequenced sample consisted of PBMCs or T cells enriched from blood (not recorded which). The source is a young woman who had been exposed to COVID-19. CDR3 in DNA: TGTGCCACCAGTGATTCCACCGTCCAGGACGAGCAGTACTTC. Its translation: CATSDSTVQDEQYF.